Given below is one TCR beta chain in context. Unmatched junction bases numbered 4, after V lost 3 bases and J lost 2 bases. The germline V gene has CDR1 MNHNS and CDR2 SASEGT. This CDR3 is built from 16 residues. These data are taken from a study of blood T cell repertoires in COVID-19. The protocol was immunoSEQ multiplex PCR, while the TCRdb copy is restricted to in-frame clones and leaves out a portion. The repertoire holds about 410,000 clones, just over 85% seen once, with around 1.4% in the top ten. Input material: peripheral blood. This chain connects TRBV6-1 to TRBJ1-5; 10 bases match TRBD1. The sequence was collected from a woman aged 25 to 39 with active or convalescent COVID-19. The CDR3 sequence is CASSEVGQGRNQPQHF. The CDR3 bases are TGTGCCAGCAGTGAGGTGGGACAGGGGCGCAATCAGCCCCAGCATTTT.